A single T cell receptor (beta chain) is shown here with its context. This entry comes from a study of blood T cell repertoires in COVID-19. This CDR3 is 19 amino acids long. V dropped 0 bases and J dropped 0; count of bases not matched to a gene: 8. Germline CDR1 reads LNHNV; CDR2 reads YYDKDF (reference sequence). Sequencing used immunoSEQ multiplex PCR; TCRdb keeps in-frame clones, though not all of them. The sample lists roughly 36,000 clones; 65% to 90% were seen once. Sequenced: peripheral blood. The source of this sequence is a man aged 55 to 70 with active COVID-19. V and J are TRBV15 and TRBJ2-3; 11 positions match TRBD2. This CDR3 reads CATSRDPLAGGPSTDTQYF. The CDR3 DNA follows: TGTGCCACCAGCAGAGATCCGCTAGCGGGGGGTCCTAGCACAGATACGCAGTATTTT.